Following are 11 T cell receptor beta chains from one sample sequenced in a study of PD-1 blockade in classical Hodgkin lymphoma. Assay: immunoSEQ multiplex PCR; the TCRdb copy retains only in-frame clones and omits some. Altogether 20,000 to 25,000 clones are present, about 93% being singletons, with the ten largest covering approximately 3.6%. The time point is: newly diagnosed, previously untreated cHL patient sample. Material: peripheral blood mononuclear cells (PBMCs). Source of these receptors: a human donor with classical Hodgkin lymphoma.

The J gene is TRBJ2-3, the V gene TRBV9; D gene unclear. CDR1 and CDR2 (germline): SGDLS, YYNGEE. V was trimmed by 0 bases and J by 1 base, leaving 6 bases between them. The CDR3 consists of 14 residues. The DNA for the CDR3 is TGTGCCAGCAGCGTAGGGCAGGGCACAGATACGCAGTATTTT. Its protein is CASSVGQGTDTQYF.

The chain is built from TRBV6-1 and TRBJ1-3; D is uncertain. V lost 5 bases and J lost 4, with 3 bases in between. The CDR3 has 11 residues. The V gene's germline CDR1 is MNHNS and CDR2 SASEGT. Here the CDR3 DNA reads TGTGCCAGCAGTCGGGGAAACACCATATATTTT. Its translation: CASSRGNTIYF.

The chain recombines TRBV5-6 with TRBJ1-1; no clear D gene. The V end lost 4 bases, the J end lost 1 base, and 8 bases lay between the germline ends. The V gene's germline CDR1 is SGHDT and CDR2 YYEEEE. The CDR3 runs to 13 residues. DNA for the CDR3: TGTGCCAGCAGCGCACGTCGGAACACTGAAGCTTTCTTT. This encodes CASSARRNTEAFF.

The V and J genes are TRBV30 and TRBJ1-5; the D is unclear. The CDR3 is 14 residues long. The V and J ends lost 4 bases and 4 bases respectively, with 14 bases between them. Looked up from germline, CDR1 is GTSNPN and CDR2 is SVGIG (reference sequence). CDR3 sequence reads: CAWNLIGRNQPQHF. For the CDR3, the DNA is TGTGCCTGGAACTTAATCGGGAGGAATCAGCCCCAGCATTTT.

The CDR3 sequence is CSGLGSPYTEAFF. In DNA form, the CDR3 reads TGCAGCGGACTCGGATCACCCTACACTGAAGCTTTCTTT. V and J are TRBV29-1 and TRBJ1-1; D is unresolved. Trimming shortened V by 7 bases and J by 3 bases, and 15 bases separated the two germline ends. This CDR3 spans 13 amino acids. Germline V lookup: CDR1 SQVTM, CDR2 ANQGSEA.

CDR3 sequence: CASSTSGGSSTDTQYF. CDR3 sequence (DNA): TGTGCCAGCAGTACTAGCGGGGGGAGTAGCACAGATACGCAGTATTTT. The V and J genes are TRBV9 and TRBJ2-3, with 12 bases matching TRBD2. This CDR3 contains 16 residues. Germline lookup yields CDR1 SGDLS and CDR2 YYNGEE. V was clipped by 5 bases and J by 0 bases; unmatched bases: 4.

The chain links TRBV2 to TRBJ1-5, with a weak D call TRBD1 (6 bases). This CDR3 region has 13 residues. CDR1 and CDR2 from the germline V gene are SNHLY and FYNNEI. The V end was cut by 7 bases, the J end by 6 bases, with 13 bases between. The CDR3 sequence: CASTRGVSQPQHF. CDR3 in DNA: TGTGCCAGCACCAGGGGAGTATCTCAGCCCCAGCATTTT.

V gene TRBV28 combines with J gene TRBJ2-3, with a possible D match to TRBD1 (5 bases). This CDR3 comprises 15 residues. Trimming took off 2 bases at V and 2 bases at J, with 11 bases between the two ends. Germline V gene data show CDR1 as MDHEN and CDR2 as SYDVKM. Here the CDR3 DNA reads TGTGCCAGCAGTTTACATACAGGCCCCACAGATACGCAGTATTTT. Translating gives CASSLHTGPTDTQYF.

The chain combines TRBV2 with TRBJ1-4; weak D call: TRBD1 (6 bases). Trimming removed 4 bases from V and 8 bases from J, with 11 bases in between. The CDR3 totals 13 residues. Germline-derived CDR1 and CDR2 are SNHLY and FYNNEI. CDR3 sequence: CASSADRWEKLFF. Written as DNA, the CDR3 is TGTGCCAGCAGTGCTGACAGGTGGGAAAAACTGTTTTTT.

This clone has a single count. The CDR3 sequence is CASSPLSARRANTGELFF. In DNA form, the CDR3 reads TGTGCCAGCTCACCACTATCGGCCAGGCGAGCGAACACCGGGGAGCTGTTTTTT. The chain uses TRBV18 and TRBJ2-2, with D unclear. The V end lost 1 base, the J end lost 0 bases, and 15 bases lay between the germline ends. This CDR3 spans 18 amino acids. Germline values: CDR1 KGHSH, CDR2 LQKENI.

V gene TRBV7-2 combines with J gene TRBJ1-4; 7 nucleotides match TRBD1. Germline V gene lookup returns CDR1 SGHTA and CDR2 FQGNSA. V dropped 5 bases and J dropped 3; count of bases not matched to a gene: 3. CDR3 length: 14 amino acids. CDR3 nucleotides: TGTGCCAGCAGCCCAGGGGGACCTAATGAAAAACTGTTTTTT. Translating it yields CASSPGGPNEKLFF.